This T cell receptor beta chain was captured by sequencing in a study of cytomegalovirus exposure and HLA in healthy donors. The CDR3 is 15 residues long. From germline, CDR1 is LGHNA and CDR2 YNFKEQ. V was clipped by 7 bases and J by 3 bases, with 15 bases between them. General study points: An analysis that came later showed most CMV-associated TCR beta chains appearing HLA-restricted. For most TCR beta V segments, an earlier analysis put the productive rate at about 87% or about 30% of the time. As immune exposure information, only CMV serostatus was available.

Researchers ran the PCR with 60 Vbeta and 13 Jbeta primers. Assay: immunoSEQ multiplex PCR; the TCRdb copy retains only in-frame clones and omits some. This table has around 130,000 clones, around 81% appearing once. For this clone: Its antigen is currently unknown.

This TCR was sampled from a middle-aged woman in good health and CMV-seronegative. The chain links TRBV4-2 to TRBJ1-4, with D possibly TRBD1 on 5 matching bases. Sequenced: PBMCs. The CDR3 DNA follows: TGTGCCAGCAAAGGGGTACATATTTCTAATGAAAAACTGTTTTTT. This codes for CASKGVHISNEKLFF.